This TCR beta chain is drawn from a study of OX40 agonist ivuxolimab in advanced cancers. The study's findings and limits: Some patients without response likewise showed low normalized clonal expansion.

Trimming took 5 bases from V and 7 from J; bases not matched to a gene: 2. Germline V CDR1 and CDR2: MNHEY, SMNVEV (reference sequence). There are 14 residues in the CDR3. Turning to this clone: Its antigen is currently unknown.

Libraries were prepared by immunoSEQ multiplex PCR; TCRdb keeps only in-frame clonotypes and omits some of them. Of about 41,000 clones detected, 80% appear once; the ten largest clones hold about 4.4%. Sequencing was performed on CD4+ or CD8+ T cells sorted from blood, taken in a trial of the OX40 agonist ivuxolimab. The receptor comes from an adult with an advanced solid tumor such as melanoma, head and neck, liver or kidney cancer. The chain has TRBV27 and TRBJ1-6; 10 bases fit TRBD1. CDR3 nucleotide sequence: TGTGCCAGCAGTCGACAGGGGGCGAATTCACCCCTCCACTTT. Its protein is CASSRQGANSPLHF.